This T cell receptor (beta chain) was profiled in a study of CD8+CD57+ T cells in acquired aplastic anemia. At least ten counts were recorded for this clonotype. Genomic DNA was employed as the template in profiling TCR beta VDJ and CDR3. One entry per CDR3 protein results from TCRdb running MiXCR on the reads. This table holds about 160,000 distinct CDR3 sequences, around 40% found once. This sequence originates from a human donor in good health. Sequencing was done on a sample of sorted CD4+, CD8+, or CD8+CD57+ T cells (not recorded which) from PBMCs.

CDR3 in amino acids: CASSLSLGYLYGYTF. For the CDR3, the DNA is TGCGCCAGCAGCTTGTCGTTGGGGTACCTCTATGGCTACACCTTC. This chain connects TRBV5-1 to TRBJ1-2; D is undetermined. This CDR3 spans 15 amino acids. Trimming took off 1 base at V and 4 bases at J, with 14 bases between the two ends. From germline, CDR1 is SGHRS and CDR2 YFSETQ.